The sequence of this T cell receptor beta chain was determined in a study of cytomegalovirus exposure and HLA in healthy donors (dated 2017 in TCRdb). Background for the entire study: The 500 to 800 repertoires of the first cohort and the 120 validation repertoires were produced on the same platform, according to a later analysis. The study aimed to test whether cataloging public T cell receptors could reveal signatures of past pathogen exposure. To predict cytomegalovirus infection status, the study brought together high-throughput TCR immunosequencing, statistical association of individual TCRs with disease status, and machine learning. In addition to the first cohort of 666 subjects, a separate validation cohort of 100 to 150 different subjects was used.

Library generation was performed with the immunoSEQ multiplex PCR assay. On the study's bioinformatics: A statistical classification framework was built to diagnose cytomegalovirus status from the catalog of TCR beta chain sequences. TCRdb stores this immuneACCESS table with in-frame sequences only. Part of the clones is absent; in the studies checked, under half of the shortfall reflects unresolved V genes, and no reason is known for the rest. The V and J calls and clone size are taken from that table; D and trimming were inferred from the DNA. This sample gives 150,000 or so clones in total; 70% to 90% of them show up just once. Of the sample, around 22% falls within the top ten clones. A distance of 11 bases separates the germline ends of V and J, which lose 5 bases and 0 bases respectively. Its CDR3 holds 15 amino acids, cysteine through phenylalanine. The entry retains the CDR3 DNA only, 45 bases that are in frame from base 1. As encoded in the germline V gene, CDR1 is WSHSY while CDR2 is SAAADI.

Donors formed part of the validation cohort, which comprised approximately 130 subjects and was distinct from the first cohort of under 850 subjects. The research as a whole found: Most TCR sequences were seen in very few donors, while some public TCRs were found in many individuals. In the study, 150 to 200 TCR beta chains were listed as associated with cytomegalovirus. The classifier was reported to diagnose cytomegalovirus status with high specificity and sensitivity in both the original and validation cohorts. The validation cohort had no HLA typing available for a later analysis, so co-occurrence within that cohort was assessed over all 110 or so repertoires. In vitro tests confirmed that three of the cytomegalovirus-associated TCR beta chains recognize cytomegalovirus antigens. Subsequent analysis determined that TCRs grouped into clusters in the first cohort also showed a tendency toward co-occurrence across the 90 to 150 validation repertoires, and roughly 95% of cluster scores exceeded 0. According to the authors, the approach could potentially be generalized to other disease states and immunological phenotypes.

Note on this clone: Its target antigen remains unknown. No base-level quality is on record; no much larger clone is a single base apart.

The source of this sequence is a man aged 18 to 29 in good health and CMV-seropositive. This chain joins TRBV10-2 to TRBJ1-3, with the D gene too uncertain to name. Input material: PBMCs. The DNA sequence is as follows: TGCGCCAGCAGTCTGACACTTGACTCTGGAAACACCATATATTTT. It codes for CASSLTLDSGNTIYF.